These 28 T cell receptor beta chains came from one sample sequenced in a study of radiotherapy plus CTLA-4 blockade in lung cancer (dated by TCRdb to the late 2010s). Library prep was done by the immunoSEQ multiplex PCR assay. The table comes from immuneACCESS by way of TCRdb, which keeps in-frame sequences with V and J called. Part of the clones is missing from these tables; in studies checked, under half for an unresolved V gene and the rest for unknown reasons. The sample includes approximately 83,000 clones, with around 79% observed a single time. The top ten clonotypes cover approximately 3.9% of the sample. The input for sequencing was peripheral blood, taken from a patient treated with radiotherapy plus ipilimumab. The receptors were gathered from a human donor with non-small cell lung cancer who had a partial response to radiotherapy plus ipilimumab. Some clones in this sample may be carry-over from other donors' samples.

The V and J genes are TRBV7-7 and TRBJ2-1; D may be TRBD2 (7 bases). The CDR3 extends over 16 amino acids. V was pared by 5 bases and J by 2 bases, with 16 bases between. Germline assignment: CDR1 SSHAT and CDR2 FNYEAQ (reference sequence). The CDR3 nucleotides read TGTGCCAGCAGCCCCACAGGAGGGGGGGCCTACAATGAGCAGTTCTTC. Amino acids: CASSPTGGGAYNEQFF.

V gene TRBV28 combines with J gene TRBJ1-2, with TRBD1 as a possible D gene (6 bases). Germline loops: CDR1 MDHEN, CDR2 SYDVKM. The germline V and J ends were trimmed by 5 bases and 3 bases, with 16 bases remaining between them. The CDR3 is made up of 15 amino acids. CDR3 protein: CASSRTGSGDYGYTF. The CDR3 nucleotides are TGTGCCAGCAGTCGAACAGGGAGTGGGGACTATGGCTACACCTTC.

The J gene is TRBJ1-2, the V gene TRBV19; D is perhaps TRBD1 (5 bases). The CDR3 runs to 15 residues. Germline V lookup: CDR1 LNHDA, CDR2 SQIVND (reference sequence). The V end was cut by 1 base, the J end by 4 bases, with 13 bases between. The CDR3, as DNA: TGTGCCAGTAGTATAGCAAAGTCAGGGCGCTATGGCTACACCTTC. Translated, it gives CASSIAKSGRYGYTF.

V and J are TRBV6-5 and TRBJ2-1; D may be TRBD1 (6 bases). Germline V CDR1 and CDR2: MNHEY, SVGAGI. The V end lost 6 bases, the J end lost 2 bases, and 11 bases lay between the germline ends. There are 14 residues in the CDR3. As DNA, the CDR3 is TGTGCCAGCAGCATAGGGGGACCCTACAATGAGCAGTTCTTC. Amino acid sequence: CASSIGGPYNEQFF.

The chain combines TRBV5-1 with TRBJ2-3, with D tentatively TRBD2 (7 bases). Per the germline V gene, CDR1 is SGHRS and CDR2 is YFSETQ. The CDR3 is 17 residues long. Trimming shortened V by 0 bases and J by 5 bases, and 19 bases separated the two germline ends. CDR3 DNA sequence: TGCGCCAGCAGCTTGGGCGGGACGGGGGGCTTGGGAGATACGCAGTATTTT. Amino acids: CASSLGGTGGLGDTQYF.

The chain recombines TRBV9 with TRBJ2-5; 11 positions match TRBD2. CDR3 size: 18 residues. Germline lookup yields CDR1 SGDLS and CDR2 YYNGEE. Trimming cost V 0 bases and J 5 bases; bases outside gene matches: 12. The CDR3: CASSVGGLAGGRRETQYF. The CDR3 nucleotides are TGTGCCAGCAGCGTAGGTGGGCTAGCGGGAGGTAGGAGGGAGACCCAGTACTTC.

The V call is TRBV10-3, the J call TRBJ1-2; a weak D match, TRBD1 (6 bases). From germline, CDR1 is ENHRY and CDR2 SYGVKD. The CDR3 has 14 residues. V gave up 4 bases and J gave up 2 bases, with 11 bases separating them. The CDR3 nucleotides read TGTGCCATCAGTGCAGGACAGACCAACTATGGCTACACCTTC. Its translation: CAISAGQTNYGYTF.

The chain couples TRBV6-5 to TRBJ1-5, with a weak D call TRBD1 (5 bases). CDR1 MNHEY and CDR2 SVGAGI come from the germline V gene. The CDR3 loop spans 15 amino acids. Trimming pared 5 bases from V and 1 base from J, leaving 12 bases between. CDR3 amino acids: CASSGGTGSNQPQHF. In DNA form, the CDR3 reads TGTGCCAGCAGTGGGGGGACGGGGAGCAATCAGCCCCAGCATTTT.

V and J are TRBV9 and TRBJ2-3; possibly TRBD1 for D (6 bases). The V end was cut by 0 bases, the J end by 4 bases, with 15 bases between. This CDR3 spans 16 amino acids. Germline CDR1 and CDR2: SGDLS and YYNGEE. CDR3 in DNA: TGTGCCAGCAGCGTAGGGGCAGGGGCGGGCGCAGATACGCAGTATTTT. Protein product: CASSVGAGAGADTQYF.

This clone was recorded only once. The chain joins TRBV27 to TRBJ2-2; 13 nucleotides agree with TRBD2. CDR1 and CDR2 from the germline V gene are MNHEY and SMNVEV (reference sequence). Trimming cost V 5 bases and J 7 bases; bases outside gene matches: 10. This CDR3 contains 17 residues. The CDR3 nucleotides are TGTGCCAGCAGTAAGCCGTCAACTAGCGGGAGGGTCGGGGAGCTGTTTTTT. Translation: CASSKPSTSGRVGELFF.

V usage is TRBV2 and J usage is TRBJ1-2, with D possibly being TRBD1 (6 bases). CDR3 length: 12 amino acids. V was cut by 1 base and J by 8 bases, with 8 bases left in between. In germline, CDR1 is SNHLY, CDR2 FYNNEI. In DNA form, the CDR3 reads TGTGCCAGCAGTGAAGGGACAGCCGGCTACACCTTC. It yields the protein CASSEGTAGYTF.

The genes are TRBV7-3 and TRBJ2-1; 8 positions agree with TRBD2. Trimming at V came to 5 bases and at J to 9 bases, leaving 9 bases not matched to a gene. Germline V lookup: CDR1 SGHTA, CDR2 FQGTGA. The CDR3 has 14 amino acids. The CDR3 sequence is CASSPGLVSFEQFF. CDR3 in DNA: TGTGCCAGCAGCCCGGGACTAGTGAGCTTTGAGCAGTTCTTC. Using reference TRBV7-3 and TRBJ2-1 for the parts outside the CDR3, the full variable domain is GAGVSQTPSNKVTEKGKYVELRCDPISGHTALYWYRQSLGQGPEFLIYFQGTGAADDSGLPNDRFFAVRPEGSVSTLKIQRTERGDSAVYLCASSPGLVSFEQFFGPGTRLTVL.

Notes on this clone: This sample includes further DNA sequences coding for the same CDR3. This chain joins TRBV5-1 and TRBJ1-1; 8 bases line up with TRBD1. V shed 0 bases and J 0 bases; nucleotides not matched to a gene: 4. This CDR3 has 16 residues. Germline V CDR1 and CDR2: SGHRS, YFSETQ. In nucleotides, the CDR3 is TGCGCCAGCAGCTTGGGAGGGACAGGACTGAACACTGAAGCTTTCTTT. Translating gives CASSLGGTGLNTEAFF.

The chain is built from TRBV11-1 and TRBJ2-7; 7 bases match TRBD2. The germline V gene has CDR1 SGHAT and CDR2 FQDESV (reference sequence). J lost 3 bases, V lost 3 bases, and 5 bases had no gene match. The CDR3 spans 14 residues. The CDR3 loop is CASSFGWGGYEQYF. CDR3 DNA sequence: TGTGCCAGCAGCTTCGGGTGGGGGGGCTACGAGCAGTACTTC.

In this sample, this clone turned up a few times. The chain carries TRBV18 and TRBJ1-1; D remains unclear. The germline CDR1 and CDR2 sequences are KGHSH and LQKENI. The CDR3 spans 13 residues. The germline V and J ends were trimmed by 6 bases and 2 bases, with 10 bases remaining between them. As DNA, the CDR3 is TGTGCCAGCTCGTTCCAGTTTAACACTGAAGCTTTCTTT. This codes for CASSFQFNTEAFF.

The CDR3 here is CASSSGGRGLTEAFF. The CDR3 DNA sequence: TGTGCCAGCAGCTCTGGGGGCAGGGGGCTCACTGAAGCTTTCTTT. The gene calls are TRBV7-2 and TRBJ1-1, with TRBD1 matching over 8 bases. V gave up 4 bases and J gave up 4 bases; unmatched junction bases: 8. In germline, CDR1 is SGHTA, CDR2 FQGNSA. This CDR3 is 15 amino acids long.

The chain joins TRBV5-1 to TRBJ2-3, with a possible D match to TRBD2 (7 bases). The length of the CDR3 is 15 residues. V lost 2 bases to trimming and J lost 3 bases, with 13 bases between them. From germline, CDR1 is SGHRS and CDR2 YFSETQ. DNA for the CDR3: TGCGCCAGCAGCTTAGAGGGGGGGCCTACAGATACGCAGTATTTT. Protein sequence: CASSLEGGPTDTQYF. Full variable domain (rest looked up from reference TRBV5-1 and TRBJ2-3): KAGVTQTPRYLIKTRGQQVTLSCSPISGHRSVSWYQQTPGQGLQFLFEYFSETQRNKGNFPGRFSGRQFSNSRSEMNVSTLELGDSALYLCASSLEGGPTDTQYFGPGTRLTVL.

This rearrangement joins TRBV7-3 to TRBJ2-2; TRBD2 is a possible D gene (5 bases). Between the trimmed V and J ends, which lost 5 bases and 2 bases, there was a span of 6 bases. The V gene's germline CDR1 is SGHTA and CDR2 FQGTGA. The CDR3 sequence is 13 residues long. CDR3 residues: CASSGSNTGELFF. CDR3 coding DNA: TGTGCCAGCAGCGGGAGTAACACCGGGGAGCTGTTTTTT.

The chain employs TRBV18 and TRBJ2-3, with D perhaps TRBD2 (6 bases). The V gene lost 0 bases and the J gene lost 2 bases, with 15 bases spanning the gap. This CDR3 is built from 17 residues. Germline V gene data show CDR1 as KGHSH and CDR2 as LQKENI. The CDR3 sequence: CASSPPLEGRPTDTQYF. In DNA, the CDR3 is TGTGCCAGCTCACCACCGTTGGAGGGCAGGCCCACAGATACGCAGTATTTT.

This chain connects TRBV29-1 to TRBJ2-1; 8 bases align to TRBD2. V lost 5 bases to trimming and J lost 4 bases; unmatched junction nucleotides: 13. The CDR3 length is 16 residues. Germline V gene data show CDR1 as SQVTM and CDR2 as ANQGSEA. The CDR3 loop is CSVRYSGITLYNEQFF. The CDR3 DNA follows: TGCAGCGTTAGATATAGCGGGATTACCCTATACAATGAGCAGTTCTTC.

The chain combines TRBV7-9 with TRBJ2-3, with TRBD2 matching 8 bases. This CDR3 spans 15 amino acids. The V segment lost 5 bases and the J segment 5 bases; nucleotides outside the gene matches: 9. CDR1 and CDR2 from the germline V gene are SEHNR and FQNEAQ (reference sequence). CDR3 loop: CASSPGRREGDTQYF. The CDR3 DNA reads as TGTGCCAGCAGCCCGGGACGCCGGGAGGGAGATACGCAGTATTTT.

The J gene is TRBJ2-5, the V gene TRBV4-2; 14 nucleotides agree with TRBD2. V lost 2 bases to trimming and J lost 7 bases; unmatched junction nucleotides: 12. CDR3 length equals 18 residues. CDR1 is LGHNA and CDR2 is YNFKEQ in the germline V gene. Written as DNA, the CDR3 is TGTGCCAGCAGCCAAAACCGGGGACTAGCGGGGGCCGGGGGGACCCAGTACTTC. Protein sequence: CASSQNRGLAGAGGTQYF.

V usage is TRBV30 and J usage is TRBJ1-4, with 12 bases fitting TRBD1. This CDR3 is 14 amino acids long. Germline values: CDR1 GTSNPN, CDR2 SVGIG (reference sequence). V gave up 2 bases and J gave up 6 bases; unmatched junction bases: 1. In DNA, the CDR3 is TGTGCCTGGAGTCGGGACAGGGGGCATGAAAAACTGTTTTTT. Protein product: CAWSRDRGHEKLFF.

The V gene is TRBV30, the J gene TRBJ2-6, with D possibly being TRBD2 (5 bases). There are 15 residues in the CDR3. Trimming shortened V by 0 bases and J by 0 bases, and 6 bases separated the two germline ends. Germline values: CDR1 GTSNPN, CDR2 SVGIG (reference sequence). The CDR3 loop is CAWSVGSSGANVLTF. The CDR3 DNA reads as TGTGCCTGGAGTGTAGGGAGCTCTGGGGCCAACGTCCTGACTTTC.

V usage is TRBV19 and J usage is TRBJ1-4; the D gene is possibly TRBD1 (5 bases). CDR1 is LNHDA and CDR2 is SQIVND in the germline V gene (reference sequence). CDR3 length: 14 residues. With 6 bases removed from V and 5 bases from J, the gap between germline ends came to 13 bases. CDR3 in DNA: TGTGCCAGTAGGGGCCGACAGATCAATGAAAAACTGTTTTTT. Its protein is CASRGRQINEKLFF.

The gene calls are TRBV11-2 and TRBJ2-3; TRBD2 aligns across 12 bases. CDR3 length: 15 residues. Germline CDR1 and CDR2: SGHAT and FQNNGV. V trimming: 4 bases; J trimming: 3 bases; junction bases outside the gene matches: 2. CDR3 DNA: TGTGCCAGCAGCTGGACTAGCGGGAAGACAGATACGCAGTATTTT. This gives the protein CASSWTSGKTDTQYF. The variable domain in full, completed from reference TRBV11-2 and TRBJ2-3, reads EAGVAQSPRYKIIEKRQSVAFWCNPISGHATLYWYQQILGQGPKLLIQFQNNGVVDDSQLPKDRFSAERLKGVDSTLKIQPAKLEDSAVYLCASSWTSGKTDTQYFGPGTRLTVL.

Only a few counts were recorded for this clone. This chain's CDR3 is CASSLLTGNTEAFF. CDR3 nucleotides: TGTGCCAGCAGCTTATTAACAGGGAACACTGAAGCTTTCTTT. This chain joins TRBV7-2 and TRBJ1-1; D may be TRBD1 (5 bases). Germline V gene sequence: CDR1 SGHTA, CDR2 FQGNSA. This CDR3 is built from 14 residues. Trimming shortened V by 2 bases and J by 1 base, and 8 bases separated the two germline ends.

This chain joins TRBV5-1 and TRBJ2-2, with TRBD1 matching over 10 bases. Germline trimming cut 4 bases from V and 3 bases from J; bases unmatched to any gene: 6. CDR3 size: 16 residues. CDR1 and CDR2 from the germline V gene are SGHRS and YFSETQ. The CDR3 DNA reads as TGCGCCAGCAGCCGCGACAGGGGGCGTCACACCGGGGAGCTGTTTTTT. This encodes CASSRDRGRHTGELFF.